Listed here are 3 T cell receptor beta chains from one sample, sequenced in a study of graft-versus-host responses after intestinal transplantation. The repertoire was sequenced with immunoSEQ multiplex PCR; TCRdb's copy has only in-frame clones and lacks some. The table has over 75,000 clones, about nine tenths seen once. Their antigen targets remain unknown. The sequencing used unstimulated CD8+ T cells sorted from spleen or lymph node cells, collected before transplant. The receptors here all came from a human donor who was the organ donor for an intestinal transplant.

The V call is TRBV28, the J call TRBJ2-1; tentatively, D is TRBD2 (6 bases). Germline loops: CDR1 MDHEN, CDR2 SYDVKM. The germline V and J ends were trimmed by 3 bases and 5 bases, with 29 bases remaining between them. The CDR3 loop spans 20 amino acids. CDR3 sequence: CASSFDGAALRRAVNNEQFF. CDR3 coding DNA: TGTGCCAGCAGTTTTGATGGGGCAGCCTTACGGAGGGCCGTTAACAATGAGCAGTTCTTC.

The V gene is TRBV2, the J gene TRBJ2-7, with D unresolved. The CDR3 totals 13 residues. Looked up from germline, CDR1 is SNHLY and CDR2 is FYNNEI. V was pared by 3 bases and J by 3 bases, with 9 bases between. The CDR3, as DNA: TGTGCCAGCAGTGATTCAGTCGACTACGAGCAGTACTTC. It specifies CASSDSVDYEQYF. The entire variable domain, with the rest obtained from reference TRBV2 and TRBJ2-7, is as follows: EPEVTQTPSHQVTQMGQEVILRCVPISNHLYFYWYRQILGQKVEFLVSFYNNEISEKSEIFDDQFSVERPDGSNFTLKIRSTKLEDSAMYFCASSDSVDYEQYFGPGTRLTVT.

V and J are TRBV6-5 and TRBJ2-5; the D gene is possibly TRBD1 (5 bases). This CDR3 spans 14 amino acids. The germline V gene encodes CDR1 MNHEY and CDR2 SVGAGI. V was clipped by 3 bases and J by 5 bases, with 13 bases between them. The CDR3 DNA sequence: TGTGCCAGCAGTTATTTCTCAGGGTTGGAGACCCAGTACTTC. Translated, it gives CASSYFSGLETQYF.